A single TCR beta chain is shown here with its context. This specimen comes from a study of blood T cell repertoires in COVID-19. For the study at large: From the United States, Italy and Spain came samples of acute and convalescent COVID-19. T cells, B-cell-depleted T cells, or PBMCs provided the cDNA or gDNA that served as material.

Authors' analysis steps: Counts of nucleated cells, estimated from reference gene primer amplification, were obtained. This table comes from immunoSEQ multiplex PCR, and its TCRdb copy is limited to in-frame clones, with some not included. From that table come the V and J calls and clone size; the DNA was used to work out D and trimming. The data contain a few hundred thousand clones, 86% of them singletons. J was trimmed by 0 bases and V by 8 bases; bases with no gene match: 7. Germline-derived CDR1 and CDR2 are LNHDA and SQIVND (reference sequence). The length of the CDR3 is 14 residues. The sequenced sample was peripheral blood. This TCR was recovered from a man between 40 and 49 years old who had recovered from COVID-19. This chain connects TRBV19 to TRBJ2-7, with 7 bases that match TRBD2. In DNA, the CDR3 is TGTGCCAGTCAGCCAGGGAGGGGCTCCTACGAGCAGTACTTC. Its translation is CASQPGRGSYEQYF.